This T cell receptor (beta chain) is from a study of blood T cell repertoires in COVID-19. As for the study in general: From the United States, Italy and Spain came samples of acute and convalescent COVID-19. The cDNA or gDNA used as material had been derived from T cells, B-cell-depleted T cells, or PBMCs.

In the original analysis: By means of reference gene primer amplification, nucleated cell counts were estimated. Generated by immunoSEQ multiplex PCR, the TCRdb table keeps only in-frame clones and is missing some. V and J calls and clone size are copied from that table; D and trimming were computed from the DNA. Here the sample spans approximately 50,000 clones, around 87% being singletons. The germline V gene encodes CDR1 SGHDT and CDR2 YYEEEE. The CDR3 contains 16 residues. V shed 3 bases, J shed 2 bases, and the junction held 8 bases outside the gene matches. Sample: peripheral blood. This sequence originates from a human donor in a cohort sampled during active COVID-19. The chain couples TRBV5-6 to TRBJ2-7, with 10 positions matching TRBD2. For the CDR3, the DNA is TGTGCCAGCAGCTCCCTAGCGGGAGCCCCCACCTACGAGCAGTACTTC. It is translated as CASSSLAGAPTYEQYF. Complete variable domain (other parts from reference TRBV5-6 and TRBJ2-7): DAGVTQSPTHLIKTRGQQVTLRCSPKSGHDTVSWYQQALGQGPQFIFQYYEEEERQRGNFPDRFSGHQFPNYSSELNVNALLLGDSALYLCASSSLAGAPTYEQYFGPGTRLTVT.